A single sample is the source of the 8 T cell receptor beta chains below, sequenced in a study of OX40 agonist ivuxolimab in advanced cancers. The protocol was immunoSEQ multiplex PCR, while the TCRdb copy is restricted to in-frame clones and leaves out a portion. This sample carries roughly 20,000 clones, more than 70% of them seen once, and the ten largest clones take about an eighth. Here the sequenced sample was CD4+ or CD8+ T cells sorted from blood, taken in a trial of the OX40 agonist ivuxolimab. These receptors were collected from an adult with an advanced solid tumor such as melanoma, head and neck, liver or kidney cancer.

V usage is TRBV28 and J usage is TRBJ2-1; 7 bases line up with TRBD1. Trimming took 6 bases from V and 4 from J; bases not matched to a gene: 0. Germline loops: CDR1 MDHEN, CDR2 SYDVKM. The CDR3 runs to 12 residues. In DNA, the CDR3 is TGTGCCAGCAGGGGACAGTACAATGAGCAGTTCTTC. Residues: CASRGQYNEQFF.

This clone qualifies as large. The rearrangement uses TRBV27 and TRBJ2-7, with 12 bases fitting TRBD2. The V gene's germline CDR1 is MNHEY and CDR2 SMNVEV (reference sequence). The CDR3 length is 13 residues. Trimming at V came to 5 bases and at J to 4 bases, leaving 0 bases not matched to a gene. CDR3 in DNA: TGTGCCAGCAGTCTAGCGGGAGGGTACGAGCAGTACTTC. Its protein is CASSLAGGYEQYF.

Here the CDR3 DNA reads TGTGCCATCAGTACAGGGGGCGCTAACTATGGCTACACCTTC. Its translation: CAISTGGANYGYTF. The J gene is TRBJ1-2, the V gene TRBV10-3; the match to TRBD1 covers 9 bases. J was trimmed by 0 bases and V by 5 bases; bases with no gene match: 1. CDR3 size: 14 residues. Germline V gene data show CDR1 as ENHRY and CDR2 as SYGVKD.

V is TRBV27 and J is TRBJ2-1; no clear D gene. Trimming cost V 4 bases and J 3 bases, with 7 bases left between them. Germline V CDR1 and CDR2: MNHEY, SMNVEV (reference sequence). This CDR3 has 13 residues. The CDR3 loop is CASSWGYYNEQFF. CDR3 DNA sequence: TGTGCCAGCAGTTGGGGTTACTACAATGAGCAGTTCTTC.

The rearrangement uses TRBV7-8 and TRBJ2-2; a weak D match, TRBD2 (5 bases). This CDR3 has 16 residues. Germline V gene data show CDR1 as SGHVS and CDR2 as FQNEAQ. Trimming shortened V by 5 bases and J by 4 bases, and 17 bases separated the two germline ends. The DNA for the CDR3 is TGTGCCAGCAGCCGGGAAGGGAGCGGATCCACCGGGGAGCTGTTTTTT. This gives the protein CASSREGSGSTGELFF.

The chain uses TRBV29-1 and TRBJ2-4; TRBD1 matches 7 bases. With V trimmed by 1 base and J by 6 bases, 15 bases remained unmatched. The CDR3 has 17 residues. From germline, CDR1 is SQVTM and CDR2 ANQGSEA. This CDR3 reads CSVEAYSTGFLRNIQYF. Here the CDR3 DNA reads TGCAGCGTTGAAGCGTATTCGACAGGGTTTTTAAGAAACATTCAGTACTTC. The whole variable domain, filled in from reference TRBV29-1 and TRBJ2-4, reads SAVISQKPSRDICQRGTSLTIQCQVDSQVTMMFWYRQQPGQSLTLIATANQGSEATYESGFVIDKFPISRPNLTFSTLTVSNMSPEDSSIYLCSVEAYSTGFLRNIQYFGAGTRLSVL.

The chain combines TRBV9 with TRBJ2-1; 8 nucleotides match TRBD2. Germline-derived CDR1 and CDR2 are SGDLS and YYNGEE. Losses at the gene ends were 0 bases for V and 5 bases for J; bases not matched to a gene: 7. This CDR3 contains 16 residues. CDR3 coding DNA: TGTGCCAGCAGCGTAGAGGGAGCGGGAGTCAACAATGAGCAGTTCTTC. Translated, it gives CASSVEGAGVNNEQFF.

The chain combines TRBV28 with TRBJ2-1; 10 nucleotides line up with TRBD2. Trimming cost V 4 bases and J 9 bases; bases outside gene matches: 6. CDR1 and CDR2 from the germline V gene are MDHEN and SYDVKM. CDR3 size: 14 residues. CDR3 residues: CASSWGLAGVEQFF. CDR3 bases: TGTGCCAGCAGTTGGGGCCTAGCGGGAGTTGAGCAGTTCTTC.